These 6 T cell receptor beta chains share one sample of origin, sequenced in a study of shared clonotypes between healthy human individuals. Libraries were prepared by immunoSEQ multiplex PCR; TCRdb keeps only in-frame clonotypes and omits some of them. This table has around 2.5 million clones, over 85% appearing once. The sequenced sample consisted of naive CD4+ T cells from PBMCs. Subset indicated: CD45RA+ positively selected. Every receptor here comes from a man between 18 and 29 years old in good health. Some clones in this sample may be carry-over from other donors' samples.

V is TRBV10-3 and J is TRBJ2-3; no clear D gene. With 2 bases removed from V and 0 bases from J, the gap between germline ends came to 9 bases. The CDR3 contains 15 residues. CDR1 and CDR2 from the germline V gene are ENHRY and SYGVKD. The CDR3 is CAISELGDSTDTQYF. CDR3 coding DNA: TGTGCCATCAGTGAGCTGGGTGATAGCACAGATACGCAGTATTTT.

The chain combines TRBV7-8 with TRBJ1-6; no firm D call. CDR3 length: 13 amino acids. Germline loops: CDR1 SGHVS, CDR2 FQNEAQ. V was clipped by 7 bases and J by 8 bases, with 12 bases between them. DNA of the CDR3: TGTGCCAGCACCGGCAGCAGCTATTCACCCCTCCACTTT. Its protein product is CASTGSSYSPLHF. Full variable domain (missing parts from reference TRBV7-8 and TRBJ1-6): GAGVSQSPRYKVAKRGQDVALRCDPISGHVSLFWYQQALGQGPEFLTYFQNEAQLDKSGLPSDRFFAERPEGSVSTLKIQRTQQEDSAVYLCASTGSSYSPLHFGNGTRLTVT.

The V call is TRBV28, the J call TRBJ1-3, with TRBD1 matching 8 bases. The CDR3 totals 17 residues. Trimming cost V 0 bases and J 4 bases; bases outside gene matches: 8. Germline CDR1 and CDR2: MDHEN and SYDVKM. CDR3 sequence reads: CASSLWAQGARGNTIYF. CDR3 coding DNA: TGTGCCAGCAGTTTATGGGCTCAGGGGGCGCGGGGAAACACCATATATTTT.

The rearrangement links TRBV5-4 to TRBJ1-2, with TRBD1 as a possible D gene (5 bases). Per germline, CDR1 SGHNT and CDR2 YYREEE (reference sequence). Trimming cost V 4 bases and J 0 bases, with 13 bases left between them. This CDR3 comprises 15 residues. The DNA of the CDR3 is TGTGCCAGCAGCCCAATTGGAGGGGCTAACTATGGCTACACCTTC. As protein: CASSPIGGANYGYTF.

V and J are TRBV28 and TRBJ2-5, with 7 bases that match TRBD1. The CDR3 consists of 14 residues. Germline V gene data show CDR1 as MDHEN and CDR2 as SYDVKM. V lost 5 bases and J lost 2; bases outside the gene matches: 5. CDR3 in amino acids: CASSAWDRQETQYF. As DNA, the CDR3 is TGTGCCAGCAGTGCCTGGGACAGACAAGAGACCCAGTACTTC.

The genes are TRBV11-2 and TRBJ2-7; D is tentatively TRBD1 or TRBD2 (5 bases each). V was clipped by 2 bases and J by 6 bases, with 17 bases between them. The CDR3 length is 15 residues. CDR1 SGHAT and CDR2 FQNNGV come from the germline V gene. The DNA of the CDR3 is TGTGCCAGCAGCTTATCCGACTATCGTACAGGCGAGCAGTACTTC. It encodes CASSLSDYRTGEQYF.